These T cell receptor beta chains were read from a single sample in a study of technical replicates of blood from several donors. Here immunoSEQ multiplex PCR was the method, and the copy in TCRdb shows in-frame clones only, minus some. The sample shows about 95,000 clones, 85% to 95% of them seen only once. The sequenced sample was T cells isolated from PBMCs. All receptors come from a human donor in good health. CDR3s leave out the opening cysteine and the closing phenylalanine or tryptophan. Where a row states a size, it is once, few, many or the class of an expanded clone; other rows omit it.

.	TRBV9	TRBJ1-3	ASSVAFGNTIY
.	TRBV7-6	TRBJ1-1	ASSYTQGMNTEAF
.	TRBV10-3	TRBJ1-4	AIRILTGSREKLF
.	TRBV5-1	TRBJ2-7	ASSLLVSYEQY
.	TRBV27	TRBJ1-4	ASSYRQGGFNEKLF
.	TRBV27	TRBJ2-7	ASSWDRVSSYEQY
.	TRBV30	TRBJ2-7	AWSVLPRTYEQY
.	TRBV19	TRBJ2-1	ASLPGQGFNEQF
.	TRBV21-1	TRBJ2-3	ASSMRGGPYSDTQY
.	TRBV5-4	TRBJ1-1	ASSSPPGHLNTEAF
.	TRBV9	TRBJ2-3	ASSPRTGLSTDTQY
.	TRBV7-9	TRBJ2-4	ASETVLNIQY
.	TRBV27	TRBJ1-2	ASSLRTGGYGYT
.	TRBV5-1	TRBJ1-2	ASSQGSPDPLYGYT
.	TRBV25-1	TRBJ2-6	ASSESSGANVLT
.	TRBV6-1	TRBJ2-2	ASSLGQINTGELF
.	TRBV14	TRBJ2-7	ASSQVQETYEQY
.	TRBV5-6	TRBJ1-2	ASSPMGRESGYT
once	TRBV27	TRBJ1-2	ASRPGTGVYGYT
.	TRBV6-5	TRBJ2-3	ASRSFSDTQY
.	TRBV7-6	TRBJ1-2	ASSSTANYGYT
once	TRBV7-2	TRBJ2-7	ASSLGDTAYEQY
.	TRBV9	TRBJ1-1	ASNLTGARTEAF
once	TRBV19	TRBJ1-1	ASAGTGILNTEAF
.	TRBV5-6	TRBJ2-1	ASSLGLAGNEQF
.	TRBV10-3	TRBJ1-1	AISESPGGSNTEAF
.	TRBV7-3	TRBJ1-2	ASSLPTGPCTYGYT
once	TRBV7-3	TRBJ2-7	ASSLRPSYEQY